The 26 T cell receptor beta chains given below trace back to one sample, sequenced in a study of T-cell reconstitution after alpha-beta-depleted transplantation in children. Unique molecular identifiers were incorporated when the TCRbeta library was constructed. TCRdb independently ran MiXCR on the PCR reads; one entry per CDR3 protein. The table has 110,000 or so distinct CDR3 sequences, around 6.4% seen once. The sample in question was PBMCs, mostly from graft donor cells, obtained 360 days after TCRalphabeta/CD19-depleted stem cell transplant. These receptors came from a male patient aged 2 to 9 who had a stem cell transplant for acute lymphoblastic leukemia, so the T cells may come from the graft donor.

The gene calls are TRBV5-1 and TRBJ2-5; 7 nucleotides align to TRBD1. The CDR3 is 14 amino acids. J gave up 2 bases and V 4 bases, and 5 bases lay outside the gene matches. The V gene's germline CDR1 is SGHRS and CDR2 YFSETQ. This CDR3 reads CASSPTGAQETQYF. The CDR3 nucleotides read TGCGCCAGCAGCCCCACAGGGGCGCAAGAGACCCAGTACTTC.

The gene calls are TRBV9 and TRBJ2-7; tentatively, D is TRBD1 or TRBD2 (5 bases each). Germline CDR1 SGDLS, CDR2 YYNGEE. The CDR3 contains 12 residues. V lost 4 bases to trimming and J lost 5 bases, with 10 bases between them. The CDR3 spells CASSTGPHEQYF. In DNA form, the CDR3 reads TGTGCCAGCAGCACGGGACCCCACGAGCAGTACTTC. The variable domain in full, completed from reference TRBV9 and TRBJ2-7, reads DSGVTQTPKHLITATGQRVTLRCSPRSGDLSVYWYQQSLDQGLQFLIQYYNGEERAKGNILERFSAQQFPDLHSELNLSSLELGDSALYFCASSTGPHEQYFGPGTRLTVT.

This chain uses TRBV27 with TRBJ2-3, with D possibly called TRBD1 or TRBD2 (6 bases each). With 7 bases removed from V and 6 bases from J, the gap between germline ends came to 23 bases. This CDR3 has 16 residues. Germline loops: CDR1 MNHEY, CDR2 SMNVEV (reference sequence). CDR3 amino acids: CASTVIGRGERDTQYF. The DNA of the CDR3 is TGTGCCAGCACCGTTATCGGAAGGGGGGAGCGGGATACGCAGTATTTT.

This clonotype was seen at least ten times. The CDR3 loop reads CASSQGRPNTEAFF. The CDR3 coding sequence is TGTGCCAGCAGCCAAGGACGCCCGAACACTGAAGCTTTCTTT. This chain links TRBV3-1 with TRBJ1-1; D ambiguous. CDR3 length: 14 amino acids. Trimming took off 1 base at V and 1 base at J, with 7 bases between the two ends. The germline V gene encodes CDR1 LGHDT and CDR2 YNNKEL (reference sequence).

The chain recombines TRBV2 with TRBJ2-3, with TRBD2 identical over 9 bases. The CDR3 loop spans 17 amino acids. The germline V gene has CDR1 SNHLY and CDR2 FYNNEI. The J segment lost 0 bases and the V segment lost 4 bases, leaving 8 bases of the junction unmatched. CDR3 protein: CASSVSGRLLSTDTQYF. CDR3 nucleotides: TGTGCCAGCAGTGTAAGCGGGAGGCTTCTGAGCACAGATACGCAGTATTTT. Full variable domain (rest looked up from reference TRBV2 and TRBJ2-3): EPEVTQTPSHQVTQMGQEVILRCVPISNHLYFYWYRQILGQKVEFLVSFYNNEISEKSEIFDDQFSVERPDGSNFTLKIRSTKLEDSAMYFCASSVSGRLLSTDTQYFGPGTRLTVL.

The chain employs TRBV5-5 and TRBJ2-7, with 7 positions matching TRBD1. This CDR3 comprises 15 residues. CDR1 and CDR2 (germline): SGHKS, YYEKEE (reference sequence). The V segment lost 4 bases and the J segment 7 bases; nucleotides outside the gene matches: 14. The CDR3 DNA is TGTGCCAGCAGCAAATACAGGGGACGAAGGTGGGAGCAGTACTTC. Translation: CASSKYRGRRWEQYF.

This clonotype was seen at least ten times. This sequence joins TRBV29-1 and TRBJ2-1, with D possibly being TRBD2 (7 bases). V lost 2 bases and J 5 bases, leaving 22 bases between the germline ends. CDR1 and CDR2 (germline): SQVTM, ANQGSEA. CDR3 size: 17 residues. Here the CDR3 reads CSVENREGAWENNEQFF. The DNA of the CDR3 is TGCAGCGTTGAAAACAGGGAGGGAGCTTGGGAAAACAATGAGCAGTTCTTC.

The chain recombines TRBV28 with TRBJ2-5; the match to TRBD1 covers 8 bases. Looked up from germline, CDR1 is MDHEN and CDR2 is SYDVKM. CDR3 length: 16 amino acids. V gave up 5 bases and J gave up 3 bases; unmatched junction bases: 11. The CDR3 here is CASSPGTGKREETQYF. The CDR3 DNA reads TGTGCCAGCAGTCCCGGGACAGGTAAACGGGAAGAGACCCAGTACTTC.

This clonotype occurred many times. The chain combines TRBV10-3 with TRBJ2-3; 11 bases fit TRBD2. There are 15 residues in the CDR3. Trimming at V came to 7 bases and at J to 0 bases, leaving 3 bases not matched to a gene. Germline assignment: CDR1 ENHRY and CDR2 SYGVKD. As DNA, the CDR3 is TGTGCCATCAACCTAGCGGGGGGAAGCACAGATACGCAGTATTTT. Its protein is CAINLAGGSTDTQYF.

Only a few counts were recorded for this clonotype. The gene calls are TRBV6-1 and TRBJ2-5; a possible D gene is TRBD1 (6 bases). The CDR3 runs 15 residues. Trimming took off 5 bases at V and 2 bases at J, with 15 bases between the two ends. Germline CDR1 and CDR2: MNHNS and SASEGT. In nucleotides, the CDR3 is TGTGCCAGCAGTCAACAGGGAAGGGGGCAAGAGACCCAGTACTTC. As protein: CASSQQGRGQETQYF.

This clonotype was counted many times. The chain combines TRBV14 with TRBJ1-1; D possibly corresponds to TRBD1 (6 bases). CDR1 and CDR2 from the germline V gene are SGHDN and FVKESK. The ends were cut back, 0 bases at V and 4 bases at J, with 12 bases in the middle. CDR3 size: 15 residues. This CDR3 is CASSQEWLGGTEAFF. Written as DNA, the CDR3 is TGTGCCAGCAGCCAAGAATGGTTAGGGGGCACTGAAGCTTTCTTT.

This clonotype has at least ten counts. The chain combines TRBV20-1 with TRBJ2-5, with 13 bases matching TRBD2. The CDR3 consists of 14 residues. Germline CDR1 is DFQATT and CDR2 is SNEGSKA (reference sequence). CDR3 region: CSGTSGRAGETQYF. In nucleotides, the CDR3 is TGCAGCGGTACTAGCGGGAGGGCCGGGGAGACCCAGTACTTC.

Relative to its sample, this clonotype is medium-sized. The chain uses TRBV28 and TRBJ2-5; D possibly corresponds to TRBD2 (6 bases). The germline CDR1 and CDR2 sequences are MDHEN and SYDVKM. Trimming left V 3 bases short and J 0 bases short, with 14 bases between. This CDR3 has 16 residues. The CDR3 here is CASSFPPLAYQETQYF. CDR3 coding DNA: TGTGCCAGCAGTTTTCCCCCTCTAGCGTACCAAGAGACCCAGTACTTC.

This clonotype was seen repeatedly, ten times or more. The CDR3 coding sequence is TGTGCCAGCAGTTTCCCCCTCATGGGTACGCAGTATTTT. This translates into CASSFPLMGTQYF. The chain links TRBV28 to TRBJ2-3; D gene uncertain. Trimming shortened V by 3 bases and J by 8 bases, and 12 bases separated the two germline ends. Per germline, CDR1 MDHEN and CDR2 SYDVKM. This CDR3 spans 13 amino acids.

This clonotype was seen at least ten times. The V and J genes are TRBV28 and TRBJ2-7; D is uncertain. This CDR3 has 16 residues. Trimming stripped 3 bases from V and 3 bases from J, with 18 bases between. The germline V gene encodes CDR1 MDHEN and CDR2 SYDVKM. In DNA form, the CDR3 reads TGTGCCAGCAGTTTCTCTCGAATGTCCCAGTACTACGAGCAGTACTTC. Amino acid sequence: CASSFSRMSQYYEQYF. The full variable domain, rest sourced from reference TRBV28 and TRBJ2-7, is DVKVTQSSRYLVKRTGEKVFLECVQDMDHENMFWYRQDPGLGLRLIYFSYDVKMKEKGDIPEGYSVSREKKERFSLILESASTNQTSMYLCASSFSRMSQYYEQYFGPGTRLTVT.

In its sample, this clonotype was seen many times. The CDR3 nucleotides are TGTGCCAGCAGTTACTCGCGGACAGGGTGGAGCTATGGCTACACCTTC. Translation gives CASSYSRTGWSYGYTF. The gene calls are TRBV6-2 or TRBV6-3 and TRBJ1-2; 8 positions match TRBD1. The CDR3 extends over 16 amino acids. Trimming removed 0 bases from V and 4 bases from J; junction bases left unmatched: 7. The germline V gene has CDR1 MNHEY and CDR2 SVGEGT.

V gene TRBV9 combines with J gene TRBJ2-7; D perhaps matches TRBD2 (7 bases). The germline CDR1 and CDR2 sequences are SGDLS and YYNGEE. V shed 0 bases and J shed 2 bases, with 12 bases lying between them. This CDR3 is built from 15 residues. The CDR3 DNA is TGTGCCAGCAGCGTAGGGGGGGGGCCTCCCTACGAGCAGTACTTC. Protein: CASSVGGGPPYEQYF.

This clonotype appeared many times. The rearrangement joins TRBV7-2 to TRBJ2-5, with 14 bases that match TRBD2. Per the germline V gene, CDR1 is SGHTA and CDR2 is FQGNSA. The CDR3 sequence is 17 residues long. V was pared by 5 bases and J by 2 bases, with 7 bases of the junction left unmatched. CDR3: CASSPWTSGGRQETQYF. Written as DNA, the CDR3 is TGTGCCAGCAGCCCTTGGACTAGCGGGGGGCGGCAAGAGACCCAGTACTTC.

This clonotype was detected many times. The genes are TRBV6-4 and TRBJ2-1; 7 bases line up with TRBD2. The germline V gene encodes CDR1 MRHNA and CDR2 SNTAGT. V gave up 5 bases and J gave up 2 bases; unmatched junction bases: 6. The CDR3 has 15 amino acids. The CDR3 sequence is CASSLGGGPYNEQFF. Written as DNA, the CDR3 is TGTGCCAGCAGTTTGGGGGGAGGGCCCTACAATGAGCAGTTCTTC.

The table lists this clonotype with many counts. This sequence joins TRBV10-3 and TRBJ2-1; the D gene is possibly TRBD2 (5 bases). The CDR3 covers 12 residues. V lost 4 bases and J 10 bases, leaving 11 bases between the germline ends. From germline, CDR1 is ENHRY and CDR2 SYGVKD. For the CDR3, the DNA is TGTGCCATCAGTGGGACGGGATGGGAGCAGTTCTTC. Translation gives CAISGTGWEQFF.

This clonotype was counted ten times or more. This rearrangement joins TRBV11-2 to TRBJ2-7, with TRBD2 matching 7 bases. The ends lost 0 bases at V and 5 bases at J; junction bases unmatched: 13. The CDR3 has 17 residues. Germline loops: CDR1 SGHAT, CDR2 FQNNGV. In nucleotides, the CDR3 is TGTGCCAGCAGCTTAGATAGTTCGGCGGGAGTTTACCACGAGCAGTACTTC. Protein sequence: CASSLDSSAGVYHEQYF.

This clonotype was seen only a few times. This chain connects TRBV4-3 to TRBJ2-7, with TRBD1 matching over 8 bases. CDR1 LGHNA and CDR2 YSLEER come from the germline V gene. V dropped 1 base and J dropped 2; count of bases not matched to a gene: 7. There are 16 residues in the CDR3. The CDR3 region has the DNA TGCGCCAGCAGCCAAGGACACAGGGGGAGGACCTACGAGCAGTACTTC. Translated: CASSQGHRGRTYEQYF.

The chain links TRBV2 to TRBJ2-1; possibly TRBD2 for D (6 bases). Germline V lookup: CDR1 SNHLY, CDR2 FYNNEI. Trimming left V 0 bases short and J 2 bases short, with 11 bases between. The CDR3 runs 16 residues. CDR3 protein: CASSEAGGSPYNEQFF. Here the CDR3 DNA reads TGTGCCAGCAGTGAAGCTGGGGGGAGTCCCTACAATGAGCAGTTCTTC.

This clonotype was counted ten times or more. The rearrangement joins TRBV7-9 to TRBJ2-1; no definite D call. V lost 5 bases to trimming and J lost 4 bases, with 12 bases between them. This CDR3 has 14 residues. Looked up from germline, CDR1 is SEHNR and CDR2 is FQNEAQ (reference sequence). The CDR3 reads CASSQTGAYNEQFF. In nucleotides, the CDR3 is TGTGCCAGCAGCCAGACGGGCGCATACAATGAGCAGTTCTTC. Full variable domain (missing parts from reference TRBV7-9 and TRBJ2-1): DTGVSQNPRHKITKRGQNVTFRCDPISEHNRLYWYRQTLGQGPEFLTYFQNEAQLEKSRLLSDRFSAERPKGSFSTLEIQRTEQGDSAMYLCASSQTGAYNEQFFGPGTRLTVL.

The CDR3 DNA follows: TGCAGTGCCTTGTTACACGGCGGGGGTCGTCAAGAGACCCAGTACTTC. It specifies CSALLHGGGRQETQYF. This chain joins TRBV20-1 and TRBJ2-5; 7 positions agree with TRBD2. The V gene's germline CDR1 is DFQATT and CDR2 SNEGSKA (reference sequence). Germline trimming cut 6 bases from V and 2 bases from J; bases unmatched to any gene: 15. This CDR3 has 16 residues.

This clonotype was counted ten times or more. This rearrangement joins TRBV5-8 to TRBJ2-1; TRBD2 matches 10 bases. Trimming took 3 bases from V and 8 from J; bases not matched to a gene: 8. The germline V gene encodes CDR1 SGHTS and CDR2 YDEGEE. The CDR3 consists of 15 residues. Here the CDR3 DNA reads TGTGCCAGCAGCTGGGGGACTAGCGTCCGGGATGAGCAGTTCTTC. It codes for CASSWGTSVRDEQFF.